This is a list of T cell receptor beta chains from one sample in a study of blood T cell repertoires in COVID-19. Generated by immunoSEQ multiplex PCR, the TCRdb table keeps only in-frame clones and is missing some. Here the sample spans around 250,000 clones, 65% to 90% being singletons. Material for sequencing was peripheral blood. These receptors all stem from a man in his forties or fifties with active or convalescent COVID-19. Each CDR3 is given with its conserved first and last residue. The D gene is left open where the match is weak. Some rows have no size entry. The others give once, few or many, or a class for an expanded clone.

V	size	J	D	CDR3	DNA
TRBV13	few	TRBJ1-2	TRBD1	CASSKEDRGPSYGYTF	TGTGCCAGCAGCAAAGAGGACAGGGGGCCTAGCTATGGCTACACCTTC
TRBV7-8	-	TRBJ1-6	-	CASSLGDTNSPLHF	TGTGCCAGCAGCTTAGGGGACACCAATTCACCCCTCCACTTT
TRBV5-1	-	TRBJ1-1	-	CASSLSSGVLAEAFF	TGCGCCAGCAGCTTGAGTTCAGGGGTTTTAGCTGAAGCTTTCTTT
TRBV5-1	-	TRBJ1-4	-	CASSLGWGLTNEKLFF	TGCGCCAGCAGCTTGGGGTGGGGACTGACTAATGAAAAACTGTTTTTT
TRBV18	once	TRBJ2-1	TRBD2	CASSPPSREGPYNEQFF	TGTGCCAGCTCACCACCGTCGCGGGAGGGCCCCTACAATGAGCAGTTCTTC
TRBV4-1	-	TRBJ1-6	-	CASSQEGVGSPLHF	TGCGCCAGCAGCCAGGAAGGGGTTGGTTCACCCCTCCACTTT
TRBV29-1	-	TRBJ2-4	-	CSVEDLGGDIQYF	TGCAGCGTTGAAGACTTGGGAGGAGACATTCAGTACTTC
TRBV19	once	TRBJ1-1	-	CASSIDSLNTEAFF	TGTGCCAGTAGTATAGATTCATTGAACACTGAAGCTTTCTTT
TRBV4-1	once	TRBJ2-3	-	CASSHYIDGRGAVGTDTQYF	TGCGCCAGCAGCCACTATATTGATGGGAGGGGGGCGGTTGGCACAGATACGCAGTATTTT
TRBV19	-	TRBJ2-2	-	CASTLGGANTGELFF	TGTGCCAGTACCCTGGGGGGGGCCAACACCGGGGAGCTGTTTTTT
TRBV5-1	-	TRBJ1-2	TRBD1	CASSSRQGINYGYTF	TGCGCCAGCAGCTCGCGACAGGGGATTAACTATGGCTACACCTTC
TRBV5-1	-	TRBJ2-1	-	CASSSSKLGRNVDEQFF	TGCGCCAGCAGCTCCTCTAAACTAGGGCGTAATGTCGATGAGCAGTTCTTC
TRBV21-1	-	TRBJ2-3	-	CASSQQGADTQYF	TGTGCCAGCAGCCAACAGGGGGCCGATACGCAGTATTTT
TRBV7-9	-	TRBJ2-1	-	CASSLVGALLFF	TGTGCCAGCAGCTTAGTGGGGGCCTTGCTGTTCTTC
TRBV4-3	-	TRBJ2-1	TRBD2	CASSLNLAGEQFF	TGCGCCAGCAGCCTGAATCTAGCGGGAGAGCAGTTCTTC
TRBV29-1	-	TRBJ1-2	-	CSVLGHSYGYTF	TGCAGCGTCCTGGGGCACTCCTATGGCTACACCTTC
TRBV19	-	TRBJ1-5	TRBD1	CASSPRTGYSNQPQHF	TGTGCCAGTAGCCCGAGGACAGGCTATAGCAATCAGCCCCAGCATTTT
TRBV10-2	once	TRBJ2-6	TRBD1	CASSDTRDRDRSSGANVLTF	TGCGCCAGCAGTGATACCCGGGACAGGGATAGAAGCTCTGGGGCCAACGTCCTGACTTTC
TRBV7-2	few	TRBJ1-2	TRBD1	CASSLRSGTDNGYTF	TGTGCCAGCAGCTTAAGGTCTGGGACAGATAATGGCTACACCTTC
TRBV4-2	-	TRBJ2-1	-	CASSRREPEPNEQFF	TGTGCCAGCAGCCGCCGGGAGCCGGAACCCAATGAGCAGTTCTTC
TRBV24-1	once	TRBJ2-2	-	CATSDLGPNTGELFF	TGTGCCACCAGTGATCTAGGTCCGAACACCGGGGAGCTGTTTTTT
TRBV30	-	TRBJ2-5	TRBD2	CACGAGGLKETQYF	TGTGCCTGCGGAGCGGGGGGCCTTAAAGAGACCCAGTACTTC
TRBV5-1	-	TRBJ1-1	TRBD1	CASSLYRGQGGTEAFF	TGCGCCAGCAGCTTGTACCGGGGACAGGGGGGCACTGAAGCTTTCTTT
TRBV4-2	-	TRBJ1-2	TRBD1	CASSQDRQGGYTF	TGTGCCAGCAGCCAGGATAGACAGGGTGGCTACACCTTC
TRBV29-1	-	TRBJ1-2	-	CSVEVRYGYTF	TGCAGCGTTGAAGTGCGCTATGGCTACACCTTC
TRBV28	-	TRBJ1-4	TRBD1	CASIPGQGATLREATNEKLFF	TGTGCCAGCATCCCGGGACAGGGAGCGACACTGCGAGAAGCAACTAATGAAAAACTGTTTTTT
TRBV2	-	TRBJ1-2	TRBD1	CASAGDRVVYGYTF	TGTGCCAGCGCGGGGGACAGGGTGGTCTATGGCTACACCTTC
TRBV7-9	-	TRBJ1-6	-	CASSLVSDSPLHF	TGTGCCAGCAGCTTAGTTTCGGATTCACCCCTCCACTTT
TRBV4-3	-	TRBJ2-1	TRBD2	CASSQDTSGDGDEQFF	TGCGCCAGCAGCCAAGATACTAGCGGGGATGGCGATGAGCAGTTCTTC